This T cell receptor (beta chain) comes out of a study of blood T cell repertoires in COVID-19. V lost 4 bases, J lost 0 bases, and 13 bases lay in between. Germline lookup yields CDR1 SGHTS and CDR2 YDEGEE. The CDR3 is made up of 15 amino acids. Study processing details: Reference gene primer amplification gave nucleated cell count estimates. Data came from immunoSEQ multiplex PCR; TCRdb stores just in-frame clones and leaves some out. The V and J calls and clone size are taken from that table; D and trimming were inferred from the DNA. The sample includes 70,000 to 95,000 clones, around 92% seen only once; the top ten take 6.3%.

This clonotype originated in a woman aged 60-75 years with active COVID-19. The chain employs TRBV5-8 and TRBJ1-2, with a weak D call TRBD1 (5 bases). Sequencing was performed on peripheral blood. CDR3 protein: CASSPRDRPNYGYTF. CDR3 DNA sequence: TGTGCCAGCAGCCCCCGAGACAGACCTAACTATGGCTACACCTTC.